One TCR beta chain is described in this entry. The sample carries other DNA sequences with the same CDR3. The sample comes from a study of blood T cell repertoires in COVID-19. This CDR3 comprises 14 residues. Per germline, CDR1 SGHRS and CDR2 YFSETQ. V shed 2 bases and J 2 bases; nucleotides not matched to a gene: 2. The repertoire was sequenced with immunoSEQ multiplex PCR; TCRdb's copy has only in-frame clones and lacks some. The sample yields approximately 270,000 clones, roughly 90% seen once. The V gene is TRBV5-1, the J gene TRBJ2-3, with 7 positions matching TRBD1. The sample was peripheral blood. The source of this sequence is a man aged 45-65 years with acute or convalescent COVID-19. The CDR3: CASSLGGSTDTQYF. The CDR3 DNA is TGCGCCAGCAGCTTAGGGGGCTCCACAGATACGCAGTATTTT.